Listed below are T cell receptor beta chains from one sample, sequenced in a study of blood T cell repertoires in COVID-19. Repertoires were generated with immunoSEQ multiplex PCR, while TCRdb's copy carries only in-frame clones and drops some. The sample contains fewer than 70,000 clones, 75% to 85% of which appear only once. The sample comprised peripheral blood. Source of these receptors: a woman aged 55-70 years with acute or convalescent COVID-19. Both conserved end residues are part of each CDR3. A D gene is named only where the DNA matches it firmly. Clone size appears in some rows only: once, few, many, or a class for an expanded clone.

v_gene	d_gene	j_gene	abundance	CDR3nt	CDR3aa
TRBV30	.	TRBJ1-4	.	TGTGCCTGGAGTATTTCAAGGGGCAACTGGAATGAAAAACTGTTTTTT	CAWSISRGNWNEKLFF
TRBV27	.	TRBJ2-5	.	TGTGCCAGCAGTTTTAGGACCCAGTACTTC	CASSFRTQYF
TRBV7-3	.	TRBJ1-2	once	TGTGCCAGCAGCTCCAAATCGACCCCCTTGCCGCGGTACACCTTC	CASSSKSTPLPRYTF
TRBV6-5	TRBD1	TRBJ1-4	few	TGTGCCAGCAATTCGGACAGGGGGCGTGAAAAACTGTTTTTT	CASNSDRGREKLFF
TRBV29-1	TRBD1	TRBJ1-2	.	TGCAGCGTAGCGACAGGGGGCTATGGCTACACCTTC	CSVATGGYGYTF
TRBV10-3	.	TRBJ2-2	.	TGTGCCATCATGGAGGGCGCGAACACCGGGGAGCTGTTTTTT	CAIMEGANTGELFF
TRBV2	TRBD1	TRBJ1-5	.	TGTGCCAGCAGTGAAGGAGGGGGCGAGCGTCAGCCCCAGCATTTT	CASSEGGGERQPQHF
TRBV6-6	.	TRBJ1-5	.	TGTGCCAGCAAAACGGGGGAGGTGGGGCCCCAGCATTTT	CASKTGEVGPQHF
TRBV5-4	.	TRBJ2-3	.	TGTGCCAGCAGCTTTGGGGGGGGCCAAGATACGCAGTATTTT	CASSFGGGQDTQYF
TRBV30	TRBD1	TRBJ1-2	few	TGTGCCTGGAGTGTAGGACAGGGAGCCTCTGGCTACACCTTC	CAWSVGQGASGYTF
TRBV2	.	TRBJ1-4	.	TGTGCCAGCAGTGAAGGGGGGGGGTTGATTGAAAAACTGTTTTTT	CASSEGGGLIEKLFF
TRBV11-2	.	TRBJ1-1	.	TGTGCCAGCAGCCCCCTAGACGTGAACACTGAAGCTTTCTTT	CASSPLDVNTEAFF
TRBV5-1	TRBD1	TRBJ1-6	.	TGCGCCAGCAGCCCAGAACAGGGGGGTGGGAGTTCACCCCTCCACTTT	CASSPEQGGGSSPLHF
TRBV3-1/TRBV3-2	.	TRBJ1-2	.	TGTGCCAGCAGCCAAGATGGGGGGGAGGGTCGTAGCTACACCTTC	CASSQDGGEGRSYTF
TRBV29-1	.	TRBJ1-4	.	TGCAGCGTTGAACGCCAGGATAATGAAAAACTGTTTTTT	CSVERQDNEKLFF
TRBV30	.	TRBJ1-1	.	TGTGCCTGGGGACTCCCGGGAACTGAAGCTTTCTTT	CAWGLPGTEAFF
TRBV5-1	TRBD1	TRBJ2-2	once	TGCGCCAGCAGCTTCAACGGCCAGGGGGCGACCGGGGAGCTGTTTTTT	CASSFNGQGATGELFF
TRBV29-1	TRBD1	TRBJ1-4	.	TGCAGCGTTGTAGGGACAGTCGGTGAAAAACTGTTTTTT	CSVVGTVGEKLFF
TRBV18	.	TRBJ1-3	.	TGTGCCAGCTCACCACCAACAGGGAACCCCTCTGGAAACACCATATATTTT	CASSPPTGNPSGNTIYF
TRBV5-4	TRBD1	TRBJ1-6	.	TGTGCCAGCAGCCGGACAGGAGGTAATTCACCCCTCCACTTT	CASSRTGGNSPLHF
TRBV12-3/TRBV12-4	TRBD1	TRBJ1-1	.	TGTGCCGGACAGGGGAGGGGCACTGAAGCTTTCTTT	CAGQGRGTEAFF
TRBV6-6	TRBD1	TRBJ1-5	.	TGTGCCAGCAGTTACGGACAGGGGAGCAATCAGCCCCAGCATTTT	CASSYGQGSNQPQHF
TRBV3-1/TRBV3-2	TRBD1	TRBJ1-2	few	TGTGCCAGCAGTCCGGGCCCTCCCGGACAGGGAAGTAACTATGGCTACACCTTC	CASSPGPPGQGSNYGYTF
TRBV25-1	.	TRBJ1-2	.	TGTGCCAGCAGTGAGGAGGGCCGCCTGTCCTATGGCTACACCTTC	CASSEEGRLSYGYTF
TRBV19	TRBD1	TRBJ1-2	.	TGTGCCAGTAGCGACAGGGGAATCTATGGCTACACCTTC	CASSDRGIYGYTF
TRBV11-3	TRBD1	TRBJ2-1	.	TGTGCCAGCAGCTTTCGGGACAGGGGGGAGTTTGGGCAGTTCTTC	CASSFRDRGEFGQFF
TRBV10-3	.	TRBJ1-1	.	TGTGCCATCAGTGACCCGGACAAGACGAACACTGAAGCTTTCTTT	CAISDPDKTNTEAFF
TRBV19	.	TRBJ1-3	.	TGTGCCAGTAGATTCGAGGGGGACTCTGGAAACACCATATATTTT	CASRFEGDSGNTIYF
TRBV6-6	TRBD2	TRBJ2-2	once	TGTGCCAGCACTTACGGGACTAGCTCAACCGGGGAGCTGTTTTTT	CASTYGTSSTGELFF
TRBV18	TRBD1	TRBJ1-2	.	TGTGCCAGCTCACCGTACAGGGGGCGCAACTATGGCTACACCTTC	CASSPYRGRNYGYTF
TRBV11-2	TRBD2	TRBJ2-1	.	TGTGCCAGCAGCTTGGAGCGGGAGAATGAGCAGTTCTTC	CASSLERENEQFF
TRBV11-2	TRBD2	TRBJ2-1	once	TGTGCCAGCAGCTTACGGACTAGCGGGGGGCACAATGAGCAGTTCTTC	CASSLRTSGGHNEQFF
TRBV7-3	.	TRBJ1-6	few	TGTGCCAGCAGCCTACTACCTAGCCGGGGGGGAGGTGATTCACCCCTCCACTTT	CASSLLPSRGGGDSPLHF
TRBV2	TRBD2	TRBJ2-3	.	TGTGCCAGCAGAACGACTAGCGGGGGCCGCACAGATACGCAGTATTTT	CASRTTSGGRTDTQYF
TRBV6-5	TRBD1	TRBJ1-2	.	TGTGCCAGCAGTTACACCCGACAGGGACCAACCTATGGCTACACCTTC	CASSYTRQGPTYGYTF
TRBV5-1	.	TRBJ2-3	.	TGCGCCAGCAGCCTCACACCGAGCACAGATACGCAGTATTTT	CASSLTPSTDTQYF